This passage covers 17 T cell receptor beta chains from one sample sequenced in a study of cytomegalovirus exposure and HLA in healthy donors. Assay: immunoSEQ multiplex PCR; the TCRdb copy retains only in-frame clones and omits some. The repertoire holds about 260,000 clones, with about 90% as singletons. Specimen: PBMCs. The receptor source for this set is a woman aged 25 to 45 in good health and CMV-seronegative.

The CDR3 here is CASSTSGRAYNEQFF. For the CDR3, the DNA is TGTGCCAGCAGTACTAGCGGGAGGGCCTACAATGAGCAGTTCTTC. This chain joins TRBV6-5 and TRBJ2-1; 13 nucleotides agree with TRBD2. From germline, CDR1 is MNHEY and CDR2 SVGAGI. The CDR3 extends over 15 amino acids. V shed 5 bases, J shed 2 bases, and the junction held 0 bases outside the gene matches.

The chain has TRBV28 and TRBJ1-5; D gene ambiguous. The CDR3 runs 14 residues. In germline, CDR1 is MDHEN, CDR2 SYDVKM. V lost 3 bases to trimming and J lost 0 bases, with 6 bases between them. CDR3 residues: CASSFEDSNQPQHF. The CDR3 nucleotides read TGTGCCAGCAGTTTTGAGGATAGCAATCAGCCCCAGCATTTT.

The J gene is TRBJ1-2, the V gene TRBV28; 7 bases map to TRBD1. Germline V gene lookup returns CDR1 MDHEN and CDR2 SYDVKM. The CDR3 spans 17 residues. V shed 2 bases, J shed 1 base, and the junction held 10 bases outside the gene matches. In DNA, the CDR3 is TGTGCCAGCAGTTTAGGTTCGCGACAGGGATTTAACTATGGCTACACCTTC. Its protein is CASSLGSRQGFNYGYTF.

The chain combines TRBV2 with TRBJ2-7; 7 bases match TRBD1. CDR1 is SNHLY and CDR2 is FYNNEI in the germline V gene. The CDR3 has 17 residues. The J segment lost 4 bases and the V segment lost 3 bases, leaving 15 bases of the junction unmatched. In nucleotides, the CDR3 is TGTGCCAGCAGTGATGTCGCCGGGACAGCCCTTCCTTACGAGCAGTACTTC. This gives the protein CASSDVAGTALPYEQYF.

V is TRBV19 and J is TRBJ1-5, with D perhaps matching TRBD1 (6 bases). V dropped 5 bases and J dropped 6 bases, with 11 bases sitting between them. The CDR3 totals 13 residues. The germline V gene has CDR1 LNHDA and CDR2 SQIVND (reference sequence). CDR3: CASSEKGGQPQHF. The CDR3 nucleotides are TGTGCCAGTAGTGAGAAGGGGGGTCAGCCCCAGCATTTT.

This chain joins TRBV4-2 and TRBJ2-5, with D uncertain. The germline V gene has CDR1 LGHNA and CDR2 YNFKEQ. Deletions cut 1 base from V and 7 bases from J, with 16 bases between. The CDR3 spans 15 residues. The CDR3 loop is CASSQAIGPGGTQYF. The CDR3 DNA is TGTGCCAGCAGCCAAGCTATTGGGCCCGGTGGGACCCAGTACTTC.

The CDR3 DNA follows: TGTGCCAGCAGCTTGGAAGGGTATCAGCCCCAGCATTTT. It is translated as CASSLEGYQPQHF. The chain couples TRBV5-5 to TRBJ1-5; D uncertain. Germline V gene data show CDR1 as SGHKS and CDR2 as YYEKEE (reference sequence). Trimming pared 0 bases from V and 5 bases from J, leaving 6 bases between. CDR3 length equals 13 residues.

Here the CDR3 reads CASSGDRRGEQYF. The CDR3 coding sequence is TGTGCCAGCTCGGGGGACCGGAGAGGCGAGCAGTACTTC. This chain connects TRBV7-9 to TRBJ2-7, with TRBD2 as a possible D gene (6 bases). This CDR3 spans 13 amino acids. Germline loops: CDR1 SEHNR, CDR2 FQNEAQ (reference sequence). The V gene lost 8 bases and the J gene lost 6 bases, with 17 bases spanning the gap.

The gene calls are TRBV4-1 and TRBJ2-1; 8 nucleotides agree with TRBD2. The ends lost 0 bases at V and 14 bases at J; junction bases unmatched: 12. Germline values: CDR1 MGHRA, CDR2 YSYEKL. This CDR3 has 15 residues. CDR3 bases: TGCGCCAGCAGCCAAGATGGGCTAGCGGCGGGGGGTAAGTTCTTC. Its protein product is CASSQDGLAAGGKFF.

This sequence joins TRBV5-1 and TRBJ2-7, with D perhaps given as TRBD1 or TRBD2 (5 bases each). V gave up 1 base and J gave up 0 bases, with 11 bases separating them. Germline CDR1 is SGHRS and CDR2 is YFSETQ. The CDR3 has 15 amino acids. The CDR3 is CASSLPGTYSYEQYF. The DNA of the CDR3 is TGCGCCAGCAGCTTGCCAGGGACCTACTCCTACGAGCAGTACTTC.

This chain connects TRBV13 to TRBJ2-4, with D perhaps assigned TRBD1 or TRBD2 (5 bases each). Germline CDR1 reads PRHDT; CDR2 reads FYEKMQ (reference sequence). The CDR3 runs 16 residues. V was trimmed by 5 bases and J by 0 bases, leaving 14 bases between them. Here the CDR3 reads CASSRGAAVAKNIQYF. Here the CDR3 DNA reads TGTGCCAGCAGCCGAGGGGCGGCTGTAGCCAAAAACATTCAGTACTTC.

The rearrangement joins TRBV28 to TRBJ2-3; tentatively, D is TRBD1 (6 bases). CDR1 is MDHEN, CDR2 SYDVKM, per germline. This CDR3 contains 12 residues. The germline V and J ends were trimmed by 2 bases and 6 bases, with 6 bases remaining between them. The CDR3 DNA reads as TGTGCCAGCAGTTTACAGGGGGATACGCAGTATTTT. Translating it yields CASSLQGDTQYF.

The chain combines TRBV4-2 with TRBJ2-1; TRBD2 agrees at 11 bases. The CDR3 loop spans 16 amino acids. With 1 base clipped from V and 2 bases from J, the junction kept 1 base outside the gene matches. CDR1 is LGHNA, CDR2 YNFKEQ, per germline. CDR3 amino acids: CASSQGLAGPYNEQFF. CDR3 DNA: TGTGCCAGCAGCCAAGGACTAGCGGGGCCCTACAATGAGCAGTTCTTC.

The rearrangement links TRBV29-1 to TRBJ2-1; 15 positions agree with TRBD2. J gave up 5 bases and V 7 bases, and 12 bases lay outside the gene matches. The CDR3 covers 17 residues. In germline, CDR1 is SQVTM, CDR2 ANQGSEA. The CDR3 loop is CSAQGLAGGPLDNEQFF. In nucleotides, the CDR3 is TGCAGCGCGCAGGGACTAGCGGGAGGCCCTCTAGACAATGAGCAGTTCTTC.

The chain uses TRBV7-9 and TRBJ2-7; 8 nucleotides line up with TRBD1. Germline V gene lookup returns CDR1 SEHNR and CDR2 FQNEAQ (reference sequence). The CDR3 runs to 17 residues. The J segment lost 5 bases and the V segment lost 4 bases, leaving 16 bases of the junction unmatched. CDR3 in DNA: TGTGCCAGCAGCTCACCCGCGCGGACAGGGCACAGGGACGAGCAGTACTTC. This gives the protein CASSSPARTGHRDEQYF.

The chain has TRBV14 and TRBJ2-7; 7 bases line up with TRBD1. This CDR3 is 14 amino acids long. V was pared by 4 bases and J by 2 bases, with 5 bases of the junction left unmatched. In germline, CDR1 is SGHDN, CDR2 FVKESK. CDR3 protein: CASSLRQGPYEQYF. In DNA form, the CDR3 reads TGTGCCAGCAGCCTTCGACAGGGTCCCTACGAGCAGTACTTC. The full variable domain, completed using reference TRBV14 and TRBJ2-7, is EAGVTQFPSHSVIEKGQTVTLRCDPISGHDNLYWYRRVMGKEIKFLLHFVKESKQDESGMPNNRFLAERTGGTYSTLKVQPAELEDSGVYFCASSLRQGPYEQYFGPGTRLTVT.

The V gene is TRBV13, the J gene TRBJ2-2; 7 positions agree with TRBD1. Per the germline V gene, CDR1 is PRHDT and CDR2 is FYEKMQ (reference sequence). J gave up 7 bases and V 8 bases, and 10 bases lay outside the gene matches. The CDR3 is 14 residues long. The chain's CDR3 is CASGHRGLIGELFF. For the CDR3, the DNA is TGTGCCAGCGGGCATAGGGGGCTTATCGGGGAGCTGTTTTTT.